This TCR beta chain was captured by sequencing in a study of beta chain features in type 1 diabetes. Details on this clone: The antigen remains undetermined.

The investigators reverse transcribed all of the isolated RNA, so they sequenced expressed TCRB transcripts. Produced via immunoSEQ multiplex PCR; TCRdb's table is partial and in-frame only. Of under 300,000 clones listed, 20% to 25% are singletons. The CDR3 covers 14 residues. The V end lost 3 bases, the J end lost 1 base, and 12 bases lay between the germline ends. Germline-derived CDR1 and CDR2 are SQVTM and ANQGSEA. The study's findings and limits: All four CD4+ subsets of Type 1 diabetes patients contained TCRB CDR3s that were moderately but significantly shorter.

The rearrangement joins TRBV29-1 to TRBJ1-1, with a tentative D call TRBD1 (5 bases). Sequences were obtained from naive CD4+ T cells from blood. The TCR was taken from a woman aged 30 to 39 with type 1 diabetes. The CDR3 loop is CSVEETDPNTEAFF. The CDR3 DNA is TGCAGCGTTGAGGAGACAGACCCGAACACTGAAGCTTTCTTT.